This TCR beta chain came from a study of cytomegalovirus exposure and HLA in healthy donors. Study-wide results and limits: A missense DCLRE1C variant was associated with V- and J-gene trimming of TCR beta chains in a later analysis, and an independent cohort replicated the association. Reportedly, fewer N-insertions than the approximately 680-donor mean appeared in an Asian-associated ancestry cluster in a later analysis. As confirmed in vitro, three CMV-associated chains were specific for CMV antigens.

This clone appeared once. What it binds is not known. The PCR used 60 Vbeta and 13 Jbeta primers. Sequenced by immunoSEQ multiplex PCR; TCRdb stores in-frame clones only, minus some. Among approximately 69,000 clones listed, around 76% were seen once. Germline values: CDR1 KGHSH, CDR2 LQKENI. V lost 2 bases, J lost 1 base, and 0 bases stayed unmatched. This CDR3 contains 14 residues. The source of this sequence is a woman aged 25-40 years in good health and CMV-seropositive. Sequencing was carried out using PBMCs. The chain is built from TRBV18 and TRBJ1-1; TRBD1 matches at 8 bases. The CDR3 nucleotides are TGTGCCAGCTCACCAGACAGGGGGAACACTGAAGCTTTCTTT. Translated: CASSPDRGNTEAFF.